The 16 T cell receptor beta chains listed next were all sequenced from one sample in a study of neurological immune-mediated disorders. This sample's time point: technical triplicate 2. TCRdb itself ran the 5' RACE reads through MiXCR, one entry per CDR3 protein. The profile covers about 59,000 distinct CDR3 sequences, with 24% appearing a single time and 3.5% to 5.5% taken by the ten largest. Sequencing was performed on PBMCs. These receptors were obtained from a man in his 60s with HTLV-1-associated myelopathy (HAM/TSP).

This clonotype showed up many times. At one of its ends the junction is not consistent with the germline gene, which may arise from a read error. The V gene is TRBV7-7, the J gene TRBJ2-2; tentatively, D is TRBD2 (5 bases). Germline loops: CDR1 SSHAT, CDR2 FNYEAQ (reference sequence). The CDR3 is made up of 14 amino acids. CDR3 in amino acids: CASSLAFGTGELFF. As DNA, the CDR3 is TGTGCTAGCAGCTTAGCGTTCGGGACCGGGGAGCTGTTTTTT.

This clonotype was seen more than once but under ten times. The J gene is TRBJ2-1, the V gene TRBV9, with D perhaps matching TRBD1 (5 bases). Deletions cut 0 bases from V and 0 bases from J, with 10 bases between. Germline loops: CDR1 SGDLS, CDR2 YYNGEE. The CDR3 sequence is 16 residues long. The CDR3 DNA follows: TGTGCCAGCAGCGTAGCCCAGGGTAGCTCCTACAATGAGCAGTTCTTC. This gives the protein CASSVAQGSSYNEQFF.

This clonotype occurred a few times. The CDR3 region is CSAKKVQGVGEKLFF. Written as DNA, the CDR3 is TGCAGTGCCAAGAAGGTGCAGGGGGTGGGTGAAAAACTGTTTTTT. The J gene is TRBJ1-4, the V gene TRBV20-1, with TRBD1 matching 7 bases. The germline CDR1 and CDR2 sequences are DFQATT and SNEGSKA (reference sequence). The ends lost 6 bases at V and 7 bases at J; junction bases unmatched: 14. CDR3 size: 15 residues.

The chain combines TRBV10-3 with TRBJ1-1; unclear D gene. Deletions cut 2 bases from V and 1 base from J, with 2 bases between. CDR1 is ENHRY and CDR2 is SYGVKD in the germline V gene. The CDR3 sequence is 12 residues long. DNA of the CDR3: TGTGCCATCAGTGAGGGGAACACTGAAGCTTTCTTT. This encodes CAISEGNTEAFF.

This clonotype appeared many times. CDR3 residues: CASSWESGANVLTF. The CDR3 DNA is TGTGCCAGCAGCTGGGAGTCTGGGGCCAACGTCCTGACTTTC. The chain joins TRBV5-5 to TRBJ2-6, with D possibly matching TRBD2 (5 bases). The length of the CDR3 is 14 residues. Germline CDR1 SGHKS, CDR2 YYEKEE (reference sequence). V was clipped by 3 bases and J by 1 base, with 5 bases between them.

The chain is built from TRBV10-3 and TRBJ2-1; 7 positions agree with TRBD1. The CDR3 extends over 21 amino acids. CDR1 ENHRY and CDR2 SYGVKD come from the germline V gene. With 8 bases clipped from V and 0 bases from J, the junction kept 25 bases outside the gene matches. The CDR3 nucleotides are TGTGCCATCTCCGAAGGCCGGAACAGGGGTGGGGGTAAGAGCTCCTACAATGAGCAGTTCTTC. It encodes CAISEGRNRGGGKSSYNEQFF.

This clonotype was seen repeatedly, ten times or more. The genes are TRBV20-1 and TRBJ2-1, with D perhaps matching TRBD1 or TRBD2 (6 bases each). Trimming took off 0 bases at V and 9 bases at J, with 18 bases between the two ends. The CDR3 has 15 residues. Germline CDR1 is DFQATT and CDR2 is SNEGSKA (reference sequence). The CDR3 loop is CSARDIRGAVGEQFF. The CDR3, as DNA: TGCAGTGCTAGAGACATAAGGGGGGCGGTAGGTGAGCAGTTCTTC.

In its sample, this clonotype is medium-sized. The chain carries TRBV15 and TRBJ1-1; D ambiguous. V was shortened by 0 bases and J by 1 base, with 9 bases between the two germline ends. This CDR3 comprises 15 residues. From germline, CDR1 is LNHNV and CDR2 YYDKDF (reference sequence). The CDR3 spells CATSRDKAGNTEAFF. CDR3 bases: TGTGCCACCAGCAGAGATAAGGCCGGGAACACTGAAGCTTTCTTT.

This clonotype was picked up many times. This chain uses TRBV3-1 with TRBJ2-4; no clear D. Trimming took 4 bases from V and 9 from J, leaving 13 bases between them. This CDR3 is 13 amino acids long. Per the germline V gene, CDR1 is LGHDT and CDR2 is YNNKEL (reference sequence). CDR3 residues: CASSPPVSRIQYF. CDR3 DNA sequence: TGTGCCAGCAGCCCCCCGGTGTCACGCATTCAGTACTTC.

This clonotype occurred once. This chain uses TRBV29-1 with TRBJ2-1, with 9 bases lining up with TRBD2. Unmatched junction bases numbered 7, after V lost 1 base and J lost 6 bases. Germline loops: CDR1 SQVTM, CDR2 ANQGSEA. This CDR3 has 15 residues. This CDR3 reads CSVEGTSGYTNEQFF. Here the CDR3 DNA reads TGCAGCGTTGAAGGAACTAGCGGGTATACCAATGAGCAGTTCTTC.

This clonotype appeared many times. This CDR3 reads CASSPPGLAGGYEQFF. The CDR3 coding sequence is TGTGCCAGCTCACCACCGGGACTAGCGGGAGGGTATGAGCAGTTCTTC. This chain joins TRBV18 and TRBJ2-1; TRBD2 agrees at 16 bases. There are 16 residues in the CDR3. Losses at the gene ends were 0 bases for V and 8 bases for J; bases not matched to a gene: 1. Germline CDR1 and CDR2: KGHSH and LQKENI.

At least ten counts were recorded for this clonotype. The chain joins TRBV7-2 to TRBJ2-7; 10 nucleotides agree with TRBD2. CDR1 is SGHTA, CDR2 FQGNSA, per germline. V lost 5 bases, J lost 3 bases, and 7 bases stayed unmatched. The CDR3 totals 15 residues. The DNA of the CDR3 is TGTGCCAGCAGCCTCAGGCCTAGCGGGGGCTACGAGCAGTACTTC. Amino acids: CASSLRPSGGYEQYF. Full variable domain (outside the CDR3, taken from reference TRBV7-2 and TRBJ2-7): GAGVSQSPSNKVTEKGKDVELRCDPISGHTALYWYRQSLGQGLEFLIYFQGNSAPDKSGLPSDRFSAERTGGSVSTLTIQRTQQEDSAVYLCASSLRPSGGYEQYFGPGTRLTVT.

The CDR3 nucleotides are TGCGCCAGCTGCCATGCACTAGTTACAGATACGCAGTATTTT. Encoded protein: CASCHALVTDTQYF. The chain recombines TRBV5-1 with TRBJ2-3, with a possible D match to TRBD2 (5 bases). This CDR3 region has 14 residues. CDR1 SGHRS and CDR2 YFSETQ come from the germline V gene. The germline V and J ends were trimmed by 7 bases and 3 bases, with 15 bases remaining between them. Drawing the rest from reference TRBV5-1 and TRBJ2-3, the complete variable domain is KAGVTQTPRYLIKTRGQQVTLSCSPISGHRSVSWYQQTPGQGLQFLFEYFSETQRNKGNFPGRFSGRQFSNSRSEMNVSTLELGDSALYLCASCHALVTDTQYFGPGTRLTVL.

This clonotype was detected ten times or more. The rearrangement joins TRBV7-9 to TRBJ1-1; D ambiguous. The length of the CDR3 is 10 residues. The V end was cut by 8 bases, the J end by 8 bases, with 9 bases between. The germline V gene has CDR1 SEHNR and CDR2 FQNEAQ (reference sequence). CDR3 protein: CASFPEEAFF. As DNA, the CDR3 is TGTGCCAGCTTTCCTGAAGAAGCTTTCTTT. Using reference TRBV7-9 and TRBJ1-1 for the parts outside the CDR3, the full variable domain is DTGVSQNPRHKITKRGQNVTFRCDPISEHNRLYWYRQTLGQGPEFLTYFQNEAQLEKSRLLSDRFSAERPKGSFSTLEIQRTEQGDSAMYLCASFPEEAFFGQGTRLTVV.

The gene calls are TRBV12-3 or TRBV12-4 and TRBJ2-1, with TRBD1 matching 10 bases. The CDR3 has 16 residues. Trimming cost V 6 bases and J 2 bases; bases outside gene matches: 7. This CDR3 is CASRMGGQGTYNEQFF. The CDR3 region has the DNA TGTGCCAGCAGGATGGGGGGACAGGGGACCTACAATGAGCAGTTCTTC.

This clonotype was seen many times. V is TRBV5-1 and J is TRBJ2-5, with 7 bases identical to TRBD2. CDR1 and CDR2 (germline): SGHRS, YFSETQ. This CDR3 contains 15 residues. V was pared by 5 bases and J by 0 bases, with 7 bases of the junction left unmatched. The DNA of the CDR3 is TGCGCCAGCAGTCGGGGGAGGGAGTACCAAGAGACCCAGTACTTC. It yields the protein CASSRGREYQETQYF.